The next 25 T cell receptor beta chains were all read from a single sample in a study of T cell changes during pregnancy in multiple sclerosis. TCRdb's copy holds only in-frame clones and misses some; the assay was immunoSEQ multiplex PCR. The sample lists 85,000 to 100,000 clones, over 85% occurring once. Source: peripheral blood, taken after pregnancy. These receptors were obtained from a female donor with multiple sclerosis, enrolled in a pregnancy study.

Only one count was recorded for this clone. J is TRBJ1-1 and V is TRBV11-3; D is uncertain. V lost 3 bases and J 10 bases, leaving 9 bases between the germline ends. There are 11 residues in the CDR3. CDR1 is SGHNT and CDR2 is YENEEA in the germline V gene. The CDR3 is CASSFIEIAFF. CDR3 sequence (DNA): TGTGCCAGCAGCTTTATAGAAATAGCTTTCTTT.

This chain uses TRBV19 with TRBJ2-1; perhaps TRBD1 as D (6 bases). CDR1 is LNHDA, CDR2 SQIVND, per germline (reference sequence). Trimming took 0 bases from V and 10 from J, leaving 16 bases between them. The CDR3 extends over 15 amino acids. Here the CDR3 DNA reads TGTGCCAGTAGTATAGACAAACAGGGTGTTGGGGAGCAGTTCTTC. It yields the protein CASSIDKQGVGEQFF.

This clone was counted once. This chain's CDR3 is CASSSGDYGNQPQHF. CDR3 sequence (DNA): TGTGCCAGCAGTTCAGGGGATTACGGCAATCAGCCCCAGCATTTT. The rearrangement joins TRBV7-9 to TRBJ1-5, with D perhaps matching TRBD1 (6 bases). The germline V gene encodes CDR1 SEHNR and CDR2 FQNEAQ (reference sequence). Trimming removed 6 bases from V and 2 bases from J, with 14 bases in between. CDR3 length: 15 amino acids.

The chain has TRBV25-1 and TRBJ1-2, with TRBD1 matching 9 bases. V lost 2 bases and J lost 4; bases outside the gene matches: 5. Looked up from germline, CDR1 is MGHDK and CDR2 is SYGVNS. CDR3 length: 15 residues. DNA of the CDR3: TGTGCCAGCAGTGAAGCTCTGGGACAGGGCTATGGCTACACCTTC. This translates into CASSEALGQGYGYTF.

V and J are TRBV28 and TRBJ1-2; TRBD1 matches at 10 bases. J gave up 10 bases and V 6 bases, and 11 bases lay outside the gene matches. Germline CDR1 is MDHEN and CDR2 is SYDVKM. The length of the CDR3 is 14 residues. The CDR3 protein is CASSLPGQGTHYTF. The DNA for the CDR3 is TGTGCCAGCAGCTTGCCGGGACAGGGGACCCACTACACCTTC.

The CDR3 sequence: CASSLPRLAAGETQYF. DNA of the CDR3: TGTGCCAGTAGTCTCCCAAGACTAGCGGCAGGGGAGACCCAGTACTTC. The chain couples TRBV19 to TRBJ2-5; 9 nucleotides match TRBD2. CDR1 is LNHDA, CDR2 SQIVND, per germline (reference sequence). CDR3 length: 16 residues. Losses at the gene ends were 5 bases for V and 5 bases for J; bases not matched to a gene: 12.

This rearrangement joins TRBV7-3 to TRBJ2-1; TRBD2 matches 8 bases. The V segment lost 7 bases and the J segment 7 bases; nucleotides outside the gene matches: 12. Germline CDR1 reads SGHTA; CDR2 reads FQGTGA. CDR3 length: 15 amino acids. The CDR3 DNA is TGTGCCAGCACACAATATCCGGGAGGGCCGAATGAGCAGTTCTTC. This gives the protein CASTQYPGGPNEQFF.

The rearrangement joins TRBV9 to TRBJ1-2; tentatively, D is TRBD1 (6 bases). Germline values: CDR1 SGDLS, CDR2 YYNGEE. The CDR3 length is 15 residues. Trimming left V 5 bases short and J 5 bases short, with 19 bases between. CDR3 in DNA: TGTGCCAGCAGAGGACAGACAAAGATTCCTTATGGCTACACCTTC. Its protein is CASRGQTKIPYGYTF.

J is TRBJ2-7 and V is TRBV27; the match to TRBD1 covers 7 bases. CDR3 size: 15 residues. J lost 6 bases, V lost 2 bases, and 10 bases had no gene match. Germline CDR1 is MNHEY and CDR2 is SMNVEV (reference sequence). Here the CDR3 reads CASSLAQGQSLEQYF. CDR3 bases: TGTGCCAGCAGTTTAGCACAGGGGCAAAGTCTCGAGCAGTACTTC.

J is TRBJ1-1 and V is TRBV7-2; D is perhaps TRBD1 (6 bases). This CDR3 spans 13 amino acids. CDR1 and CDR2 (germline): SGHTA, FQGNSA. Trimming removed 6 bases from V and 6 bases from J, with 14 bases in between. The CDR3 protein is CASSRRQVPEAFF. CDR3 coding DNA: TGTGCCAGCAGTCGTCGACAGGTCCCTGAAGCTTTCTTT.

This sequence joins TRBV6-1 and TRBJ2-1; possible D gene TRBD2, 6 bases. The CDR3 loop spans 16 amino acids. Trimming shortened V by 4 bases and J by 1 base, and 14 bases separated the two germline ends. Germline CDR1 MNHNS, CDR2 SASEGT. DNA for the CDR3: TGTGCCAGCAGTGCGGGACTGGACGTTTCCTACAATGAGCAGTTCTTC. Its protein is CASSAGLDVSYNEQFF.

The chain combines TRBV28 with TRBJ1-1; D remains unclear. The CDR3 has 12 amino acids. Trimming stripped 0 bases from V and 9 bases from J, with 8 bases between. Germline CDR1 is MDHEN and CDR2 is SYDVKM. CDR3 sequence: CASSLWETKAFF. CDR3 in DNA: TGTGCCAGCAGTTTATGGGAGACCAAAGCTTTCTTT.

This chain links TRBV29-1 with TRBJ2-7; TRBD2 matches 10 bases. The CDR3 spans 14 residues. Germline CDR1 SQVTM, CDR2 ANQGSEA. With V trimmed by 4 bases and J by 0 bases, 3 bases remained unmatched. CDR3 residues: CSVAWTSGSYEQYF. Here the CDR3 DNA reads TGCAGCGTTGCGTGGACTAGCGGCTCCTACGAGCAGTACTTC.

The DNA for the CDR3 is TGTGCCAGCACCGAGTTCCCAGGGAGGAATGAGCAGTTCTTC. As protein: CASTEFPGRNEQFF. The rearrangement links TRBV2 to TRBJ2-1; tentative D call: TRBD2 (6 bases). Trimming stripped 7 bases from V and 7 bases from J, with 17 bases between. Germline lookup yields CDR1 SNHLY and CDR2 FYNNEI. There are 14 residues in the CDR3.

This clone turned up a few times. This chain links TRBV5-1 with TRBJ2-2; TRBD2 might be the D (6 bases). This CDR3 is 14 amino acids long. The V end was cut by 8 bases, the J end by 0 bases, with 11 bases between. CDR1 is SGHRS and CDR2 is YFSETQ in the germline V gene. CDR3 bases: TGCGCCAGTTCTCGCGGGACGAACACCGGGGAGCTGTTTTTT. Protein product: CASSRGTNTGELFF.

The chain links TRBV5-5 to TRBJ2-7; possibly TRBD1 for D (5 bases). The germline gives CDR1 SGHKS, CDR2 YYEKEE (reference sequence). The ends were cut back, 6 bases at V and 5 bases at J, with 6 bases in the middle. This CDR3 is built from 10 residues. CDR3 loop: CASIGDEQYF. In DNA, the CDR3 is TGTGCCAGCATAGGGGACGAGCAGTACTTC.

The genes are TRBV18 and TRBJ2-1, with D possibly TRBD2 on 7 matching bases. The CDR3 runs 16 residues. Per germline, CDR1 KGHSH and CDR2 LQKENI. The ends were cut back, 3 bases at V and 2 bases at J, with 14 bases in the middle. In DNA, the CDR3 is TGTGCCAGCTCACCTAGGGGGGGCACGGCCTACAATGAGCAGTTCTTC. As protein: CASSPRGGTAYNEQFF. The full variable domain, its missing parts supplied by reference TRBV18 and TRBJ2-1, is NAGVMQNPRHLVRRRGQEARLRCSPMKGHSHVYWYRQLPEEGLKFMVYLQKENIIDESGMPKERFSAEFPKEGPSILRIQQVVRGDSAAYFCASSPRGGTAYNEQFFGPGTRLTVL.

This rearrangement joins TRBV28 to TRBJ2-5; 9 positions match TRBD1. V trimming: 10 bases; J trimming: 2 bases; junction bases outside the gene matches: 11. The CDR3 spans 15 residues. Germline CDR1 MDHEN, CDR2 SYDVKM. In DNA, the CDR3 is TGTGCCATCCCCCAACCACAGGGGGCTCAAGAGACCCAGTACTTC. Protein: CAIPQPQGAQETQYF.

The chain couples TRBV7-9 to TRBJ1-4, with 9 positions matching TRBD1. V was pared by 4 bases and J by 8 bases, with 11 bases of the junction left unmatched. Germline CDR1 reads SEHNR; CDR2 reads FQNEAQ (reference sequence). The CDR3 is made up of 16 amino acids. This CDR3 is CASSSQTGGAGEKLFF. DNA of the CDR3: TGTGCCAGCAGCTCACAAACAGGGGGCGCGGGAGAAAAACTGTTTTTT. The full variable domain, completed using reference TRBV7-9 and TRBJ1-4, is DTGVSQNPRHKITKRGQNVTFRCDPISEHNRLYWYRQTLGQGPEFLTYFQNEAQLEKSRLLSDRFSAERPKGSFSTLEIQRTEQGDSAMYLCASSSQTGGAGEKLFFGSGTQLSVL.

The chain combines TRBV30 with TRBJ2-3, with D possibly matching TRBD1 (5 bases). Germline-derived CDR1 and CDR2 are GTSNPN and SVGIG (reference sequence). Trimming cost V 3 bases and J 10 bases, with 17 bases left between them. This CDR3 is 13 amino acids long. CDR3 bases: TGTGCCTGGAGGGGGCGACTTCCACATTCGCAGTATTTT. Translating it yields CAWRGRLPHSQYF.

The chain employs TRBV6-4 and TRBJ2-1; TRBD2 might be the D (5 bases). Deletions cut 2 bases from V and 4 bases from J, with 6 bases between. The CDR3 length is 13 residues. Per the germline V gene, CDR1 is MRHNA and CDR2 is SNTAGT. Written as DNA, the CDR3 is TGTGCCAGCAGTGACGGGGAGTACAATGAGCAGTTCTTC. Protein product: CASSDGEYNEQFF.

This chain joins TRBV27 and TRBJ2-7; 15 positions agree with TRBD2. The germline CDR1 and CDR2 sequences are MNHEY and SMNVEV (reference sequence). The CDR3 is made up of 19 amino acids. Losses at the gene ends were 2 bases for V and 4 bases for J; bases not matched to a gene: 12. This CDR3 reads CASSLEPPGTSGRTYEQYF. The CDR3 nucleotides read TGTGCCAGCAGTTTAGAGCCACCTGGGACTAGCGGGAGGACTTACGAGCAGTACTTC.

This chain uses TRBV9 with TRBJ2-3, with 10 bases aligning to TRBD2. CDR1 and CDR2 (germline): SGDLS, YYNGEE. V shed 4 bases, J shed 4 bases, and the junction held 9 bases outside the gene matches. The CDR3 is made up of 16 amino acids. The CDR3 spells CASSSQPGLASDTQYF. The CDR3 nucleotides are TGTGCCAGCAGCTCCCAACCGGGACTAGCGTCAGATACGCAGTATTTT.

This chain links TRBV29-1 with TRBJ2-1; 9 bases are shared with TRBD1. V was pared by 7 bases and J by 2 bases, with 12 bases of the junction left unmatched. The CDR3 consists of 16 residues. CDR1 and CDR2 from the germline V gene are SQVTM and ANQGSEA. CDR3 bases: TGCAGCGCTCCTGCCGTCGGGACAGGGACCTACAATGAGCAGTTCTTC. Protein sequence: CSAPAVGTGTYNEQFF.

This rearrangement joins TRBV7-9 to TRBJ2-1; unclear D gene. V was pared by 2 bases and J by 12 bases, with 11 bases between. The CDR3 totals 12 residues. Germline loops: CDR1 SEHNR, CDR2 FQNEAQ (reference sequence). CDR3 sequence: CASSLLVSRQFF. The CDR3 DNA reads TGTGCCAGCAGCTTACTAGTTAGCCGGCAGTTCTTC.